The 18 T cell receptor beta chains given below trace back to one sample, sequenced in a study of radiation and T cells in renal cell carcinoma (TCRdb year 2020). What this sample's time point label stands for: blood 4 weeks post-SBRT, at nephrectomy. This specimen's treatment or condition label, interpreted: 15 Gy SBRT to primary tumor, nephrectomy 4 weeks later. Libraries were made using the immunoSEQ multiplex PCR assay. TCRdb's version of the immuneACCESS table is confined to in-frame rearrangements and falls short of the full clone set. An unresolved V gene accounts for under half of the shortfall where checked; the remainder is of unknown origin. Present in this sample are about 83,000 clones, around 78% of which were seen just once. 2.4% of the sample goes to the ten largest clones. This specimen was blood, taken from a patient whose treatment included radiotherapy and nephrectomy. All receptors come from a woman aged 60 to 75 with renal cell carcinoma.

The CDR3 region has the DNA TGTGCCAGCAGTCCAGGGGATGGACAGCCCCAGCATTTT. It is translated as CASSPGDGQPQHF. The V call is TRBV6-1, the J call TRBJ1-5; D is possibly TRBD1 (6 bases). V was clipped by 5 bases and J by 7 bases, with 12 bases between them. This CDR3 region has 13 residues. Germline V gene sequence: CDR1 MNHNS, CDR2 SASEGT.

This chain connects TRBV9 to TRBJ1-2, with a possible D match to TRBD1 (5 bases). In germline, CDR1 is SGDLS, CDR2 YYNGEE. V dropped 2 bases and J dropped 4 bases, with 15 bases sitting between them. The CDR3 is made up of 15 amino acids. The CDR3 bases are TGTGCCAGCAGCGTGGGGTTAGGGGTCGGCTATGGCTACACCTTC. Protein product: CASSVGLGVGYGYTF. The full variable domain, rest sourced from reference TRBV9 and TRBJ1-2, is DSGVTQTPKHLITATGQRVTLRCSPRSGDLSVYWYQQSLDQGLQFLIQYYNGEERAKGNILERFSAQQFPDLHSELNLSSLELGDSALYFCASSVGLGVGYGYTFGSGTRLTVV.

The chain uses TRBV5-6 and TRBJ1-6, with D uncertain. V lost 0 bases and J 8 bases, leaving 9 bases between the germline ends. The CDR3 spans 14 residues. Germline CDR1 is SGHDT and CDR2 is YYEEEE. The CDR3 region has the DNA TGTGCCAGCAGCTTGGGGGGTGAGGATTCACCCCTCCACTTT. Translation gives CASSLGGEDSPLHF. The full variable domain, completed using reference TRBV5-6 and TRBJ1-6, is DAGVTQSPTHLIKTRGQQVTLRCSPKSGHDTVSWYQQALGQGPQFIFQYYEEEERQRGNFPDRFSGHQFPNYSSELNVNALLLGDSALYLCASSLGGEDSPLHFGNGTRLTVT.

This clone was picked up a small number of times. The rearrangement joins TRBV29-1 to TRBJ1-1; 10 bases agree with TRBD1. Germline trimming cut 7 bases from V and 0 bases from J; bases unmatched to any gene: 5. The CDR3 spans 14 residues. The germline V gene has CDR1 SQVTM and CDR2 ANQGSEA. DNA of the CDR3: TGCAGCGGGGGACAGGGGTATTTGAACACTGAAGCTTTCTTT. Its protein is CSGGQGYLNTEAFF.

The chain joins TRBV2 to TRBJ2-1; a weak D match, TRBD1 (5 bases). V lost 0 bases, J lost 7 bases, and 13 bases lay in between. The CDR3 runs 15 residues. Germline values: CDR1 SNHLY, CDR2 FYNNEI. DNA for the CDR3: TGTGCCAGCAGTGAAGCGCACCCCAGGGTAAATGAGCAGTTCTTC. Encoded protein: CASSEAHPRVNEQFF. The variable domain in full, with the rest retrieved from reference TRBV2 and TRBJ2-1, is EPEVTQTPSHQVTQMGQEVILRCVPISNHLYFYWYRQILGQKVEFLVSFYNNEISEKSEIFDDQFSVERPDGSNFTLKIRSTKLEDSAMYFCASSEAHPRVNEQFFGPGTRLTVL.

The V and J genes are TRBV5-6 and TRBJ2-4, with 9 bases identical to TRBD2. Germline V gene data show CDR1 as SGHDT and CDR2 as YYEEEE. J was trimmed by 8 bases and V by 0 bases; bases with no gene match: 3. The CDR3 consists of 14 residues. The CDR3 spells CASSLVSGRHIQYF. The CDR3 nucleotides read TGTGCCAGCAGCTTGGTTAGCGGGAGACACATTCAGTACTTC.

The chain is built from TRBV7-9 and TRBJ1-3, with 7 bases matching TRBD1. There are 16 residues in the CDR3. Germline V CDR1 and CDR2: SEHNR, FQNEAQ (reference sequence). After removal of 4 bases from V and 0 bases from J, the junction contained 6 bases not matched to a gene. In DNA, the CDR3 is TGTGCCAGCAGCTCAACGCGGACAGGCTCTGGAAACACCATATATTTT. This translates into CASSSTRTGSGNTIYF.

This clone was counted a few times. The V call is TRBV2, the J call TRBJ1-1; 8 bases line up with TRBD1. The CDR3 length is 15 residues. Germline V gene sequence: CDR1 SNHLY, CDR2 FYNNEI. Trimming removed 8 bases from V and 6 bases from J; junction bases left unmatched: 14. Here the CDR3 DNA reads TGTGCCAGCGCTCTACGAGCAGGGGGCGCGGCTGAAGCTTTCTTT. It specifies CASALRAGGAAEAFF.

This chain joins TRBV11-2 and TRBJ2-5; TRBD1 aligns across 7 bases. There are 17 residues in the CDR3. CDR1 is SGHAT, CDR2 FQNNGV, per germline. V dropped 3 bases and J dropped 5; count of bases not matched to a gene: 15. The CDR3 region is CASSFSFRDSSRETQYF. The DNA of the CDR3 is TGTGCCAGCAGCTTTTCGTTCCGGGACAGCAGTCGGGAGACCCAGTACTTC.

J is TRBJ1-1 and V is TRBV5-1; 8 bases match TRBD1. CDR1 SGHRS and CDR2 YFSETQ come from the germline V gene. The junction had 5 bases not matched to a gene; V was cut back by 0 bases and J by 4 bases. This CDR3 is built from 15 residues. For the CDR3, the DNA is TGCGCCAGCAGCTTGGTGTCAGGGGGCACCACTGAAGCTTTCTTT. Translating it yields CASSLVSGGTTEAFF.

The V call is TRBV10-3, the J call TRBJ2-1, with TRBD2 identical over 13 bases. V was pared by 0 bases and J by 9 bases, with 5 bases of the junction left unmatched. The germline gives CDR1 ENHRY, CDR2 SYGVKD. CDR3 length equals 16 residues. Written as DNA, the CDR3 is TGTGCCATCAGTGAGTCGACTAGCGGGAGGCTGGGTGAGCAGTTCTTC. This encodes CAISESTSGRLGEQFF.

J is TRBJ2-2 and V is TRBV27; maybe TRBD2 (6 bases). The V gene lost 6 bases and the J gene lost 7 bases, with 15 bases spanning the gap. The CDR3 loop spans 14 amino acids. Germline assignment: CDR1 MNHEY and CDR2 SMNVEV (reference sequence). CDR3 region: CASSPDYRGGELFF. The CDR3, as DNA: TGTGCCAGCAGCCCGGACTACCGTGGCGGGGAGCTGTTTTTT.

The CDR3 DNA sequence: TGTGCTAGTGGTTTGTATCCGGGGCTTCAGCCCCAGCATTTT. This sequence encodes CASGLYPGLQPQHF. This rearrangement joins TRBV12-5 to TRBJ1-5; D is possibly TRBD1 (5 bases). CDR1 is LGHNT, CDR2 FRNRAP, per germline. The CDR3 is 14 amino acids. V gave up 2 bases and J gave up 6 bases, with 11 bases separating them.

The rearrangement links TRBV10-1 to TRBJ2-5; 11 bases align to TRBD1. The CDR3 sequence is 15 residues long. V lost 4 bases and J lost 4; bases outside the gene matches: 5. Germline CDR1 and CDR2: WNHNN and SYGVQD (reference sequence). CDR3 nucleotide sequence: TGCGCCAGCAGTGCGGACAGGGGGCTAATAGAGACCCAGTACTTC. This sequence encodes CASSADRGLIETQYF.

This chain links TRBV5-1 with TRBJ2-3; 10 bases are shared with TRBD2. The CDR3 is 14 amino acids. The J segment lost 5 bases and the V segment lost 6 bases, leaving 6 bases of the junction unmatched. Germline V lookup: CDR1 SGHRS, CDR2 YFSETQ. CDR3 in DNA: TGCGCCAGCACCCCTCTAGCGGGAGAAGATACGCAGTATTTT. Translating it yields CASTPLAGEDTQYF.

The rearrangement links TRBV6-6 to TRBJ2-5, with D possibly being TRBD1 or TRBD2 (6 bases each). The CDR3 is made up of 15 amino acids. Germline assignment: CDR1 MNHNY and CDR2 SVGAGI (reference sequence). Trimming took off 0 bases at V and 2 bases at J, with 10 bases between the two ends. The CDR3 DNA sequence: TGTGCCAGCAGTTACTCGAGGGGGGTTCAAGAGACCCAGTACTTC. It yields the protein CASSYSRGVQETQYF.

This clone appeared once. Other DNA sequences of this sample code for an identical CDR3. The V call is TRBV9, the J call TRBJ2-7; D is possibly TRBD2 (6 bases). This CDR3 comprises 14 residues. CDR1 is SGDLS and CDR2 is YYNGEE in the germline V gene. Trimming took off 2 bases at V and 0 bases at J, with 9 bases between the two ends. The CDR3 reads CASSVGGPSYEQYF. CDR3 bases: TGTGCCAGCAGCGTGGGGGGACCCTCCTACGAGCAGTACTTC.

The CDR3 DNA sequence: TGTGCCAGTAGGGCTGGGTCAGGGGATTGGGAGACCCAGTACTTC. Its translation is CASRAGSGDWETQYF. The V call is TRBV19, the J call TRBJ2-5; D is possibly TRBD1 (6 bases). CDR3 length: 15 amino acids. Per germline, CDR1 LNHDA and CDR2 SQIVND (reference sequence). Trimming left V 6 bases short and J 5 bases short, with 19 bases between. The whole variable domain, remainder taken from reference TRBV19 and TRBJ2-5, is DGGITQSPKYLFRKEGQNVTLSCEQNLNHDAMYWYRQDPGQGLRLIYYSQIVNDFQKGDIAEGYSVSREKKESFPLTVTSAQKNPTAFYLCASRAGSGDWETQYFGPGTRLLVL.